The source of this TCR beta chain is a study of T cells in Graves' hyperthyroidism and ophthalmopathy. This clonotype was recorded at least ten times. A patient was excluded if there was uncontrolled infection, other autoimmune disease, pregnancy or lactation. Amplified regions were TCR beta CDR3 sequences from RNA transcripts. A set of HTBI primers served as the primers for a first-round RT-PCR of the TCR CDR3. TCRdb itself ran the multiplex PCR reads through MiXCR, one entry per CDR3 protein. Of roughly 200,000 distinct CDR3 sequences listed, around 17% are singletons. Trimming cost V 7 bases and J 2 bases, with 9 bases left between them. Germline V gene data show CDR1 as SGDLS and CDR2 as YYNGEE. The CDR3 totals 12 residues.

The clonotype was recovered from a middle-aged man with Graves' hyperthyroidism. The chain couples TRBV9 to TRBJ1-1; D is perhaps TRBD1 (5 bases). Sequenced sample: blood. CDR3 coding DNA: TGTGCCAGCGGGGGGACTAACACTGAAGCTTTCTTT. This sequence encodes CASGGTNTEAFF. The full variable domain, rest sourced from reference TRBV9 and TRBJ1-1, is DSGVTQTPKHLITATGQRVTLRCSPRSGDLSVYWYQQSLDQGLQFLIQYYNGEERAKGNILERFSAQQFPDLHSELNLSSLELGDSALYFCASGGTNTEAFFGQGTRLTVV.